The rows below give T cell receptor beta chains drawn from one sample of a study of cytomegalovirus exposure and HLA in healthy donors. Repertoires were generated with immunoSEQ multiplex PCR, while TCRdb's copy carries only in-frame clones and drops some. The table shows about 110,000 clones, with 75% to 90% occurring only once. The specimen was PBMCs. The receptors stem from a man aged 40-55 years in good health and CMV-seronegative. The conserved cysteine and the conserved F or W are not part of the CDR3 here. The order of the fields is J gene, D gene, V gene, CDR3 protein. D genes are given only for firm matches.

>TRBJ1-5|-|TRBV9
ASSVDTGMGQPQH
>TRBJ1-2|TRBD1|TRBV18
ASSPIGQDAGYT
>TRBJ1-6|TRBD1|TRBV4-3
ASSQLGTATSPLH
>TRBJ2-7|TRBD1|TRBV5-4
ASSSRTGGAYEQY
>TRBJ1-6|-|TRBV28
AYREGKGSPLH
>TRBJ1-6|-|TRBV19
ASSPRDSYSPLH
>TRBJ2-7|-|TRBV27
ASTVPRVVPSYEQY
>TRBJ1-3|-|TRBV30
AWNRGSGNTIY
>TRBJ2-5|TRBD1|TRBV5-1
ASSTGQGETQY
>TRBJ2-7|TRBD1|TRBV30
AWTKGQAWEQY
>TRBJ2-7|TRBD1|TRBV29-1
SVEARTGSSYEQY
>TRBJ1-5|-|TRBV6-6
ASRDDSPGWRPQH
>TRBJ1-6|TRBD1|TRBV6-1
ASRDRDNSPLH
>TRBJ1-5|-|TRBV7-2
ASSLRRGNQPQH
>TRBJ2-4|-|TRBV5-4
ASSLSGAAAKNIQY
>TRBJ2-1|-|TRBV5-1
ASSLSRATPGDEQF